This TCR beta chain came from a study of PD-1 blockade in mismatch repair-deficient tumors. TCRdb's copy holds only in-frame clones and misses some; the assay was immunoSEQ multiplex PCR. The top ten clones hold roughly 6.3% of a sample with approximately 100,000 clones, 70% to 85% of them seen once. Trimming took 6 bases from V and 3 from J, leaving 30 bases between them. CDR3 length: 19 amino acids. Germline lookup yields CDR1 KGHSH and CDR2 LQKENI. The source is an adult with mismatch repair-deficient cancer. Material: peripheral blood, obtained 30 to 36 weeks after starting pembrolizumab. The chain links TRBV18 to TRBJ2-7, with D possibly matching TRBD2 (6 bases). The CDR3 is CASSTVGLIGAGRSYEQYF. The DNA of the CDR3 is TGTGCCAGCTCCACAGTGGGTTTGATCGGGGCGGGACGGAGCTACGAGCAGTACTTC.